This T cell receptor (beta chain) was captured in a study of blood T cell repertoires in COVID-19 (dated by TCRdb to the early 2020s). Notes on the research overall: Collaborator samples came from the United States, Italy and Spain and covered acute and convalescent phases of COVID-19. The repertoires were made available in a free public database intended to serve as a resource for research on the immune response to SARS-CoV-2. A de-identified subject ID, COVID-19 status, age in years and sex were almost always included in the sample metadata. Samples came from the ongoing ImmuneRACE study (first 160 participants) plus 1,254 subjects from 6 global collaborators. The prospective study material was composed of cDNA or gDNA derived from T cells, B-cell-depleted T cells, or PBMCs. HLA class I and class II types, where available, came from metadata supplied by the sample provider rather than from assay-based typing. Subjects who had been exposed to COVID-19, were actively infected with it, or had recovered from it provided the deeply sampled blood TCRbeta repertoires that made up the dataset.

Findings and caveats that apply to the study as a whole: Clinical and demographic metadata were provided uncurated, with the amount varying by source and participant.

The immunoSEQ Assay, a bias-controlled multiplex PCR, was used to amplify TCRbeta CDR3 regions from genomic DNA. The study's processing was this. Within the assay, amplification of reference gene primers was used to estimate how many nucleated cells each sample contained. Sequence reads were collapsed and filtered to measure the absolute abundance of every unique TCRbeta CDR3 rearrangement. For each sample, productive Simpson clonality was calculated as the square root of Simpson's diversity index over productive rearrangements. As stored in TCRdb, this immuneACCESS dataset retains in-frame rearrangements with V and J assigned. A fraction of the clones does not appear; measured against another copy, unresolved V genes explain less than half of the discrepancy, and the remainder lacks a known reason. Clone size and the V and J calls come from that table; the DNA yielded D and trimming. For this sample the table gives some 88,000 clones, of which about 90% were detected only once. Under 2% of the sample is held by the ten biggest clonotypes.

As to this clone: Its antigen has not been determined. Base qualities are not at hand, and no much larger clone is one base apart.

Collaborating institutions collected whole blood in K2EDTA tubes following their own protocols. For TCRbeta analysis, collaborators shipped samples as frozen whole blood, isolated PBMCs, or DNA extracted from either of those sample types. V loses 4 bases of germline sequence and J loses 5 bases, and the interval between the two ends is 18 bases. CDR1 and CDR2 (LGHDT, YNNKEL) derive from the germline V gene (reference sequence). The CDR3 starts with the cysteine, ends with the phenylalanine, and has 15 residues. Kept here is only the CDR3 DNA, which spans 45 bases and is read in frame from base 1. This TCR was recovered from a human donor with active COVID-19. The donor label of this sample is uncertain. Recombination connected TRBV3-1 (or the pseudogene TRBV3-2) to TRBJ2-7; matching of 7 bases hints at TRBD2 as the D gene. Sequencing was performed on peripheral blood. The bases read TGTGCCAGCAGCCCCCGGGGGGCCATTATGCACGAGCAGTACTTC. Translated, this gives CASSPRGAIMHEQYF.